The entry below describes one T cell receptor (beta chain). The antigen remains unidentified. The data are from a study of cytomegalovirus exposure and HLA in healthy donors. This table comes from immunoSEQ multiplex PCR, and its TCRdb copy is limited to in-frame clones, with some not included. The table shows roughly 100,000 clones, with around 86% occurring only once. CDR3 length: 15 amino acids. Looked up from germline, CDR1 is SGHVS and CDR2 is FQNEAQ. Trimming removed 5 bases at V and 1 base at J, with 15 bases between. Overall study findings and caveats: Through in vitro validation, three CMV-associated chains were shown to be specific for CMV antigens.

The chain couples TRBV7-8 to TRBJ2-7; maybe TRBD1 (5 bases). Sequencing was performed on PBMCs. The clonotype comes from a woman younger than 35 in good health and CMV-seropositive. The CDR3 DNA is TGTGCCAGCAGCCGACAGCCCGACGGTTCCTACGAGCAGTACTTC. This encodes CASSRQPDGSYEQYF.